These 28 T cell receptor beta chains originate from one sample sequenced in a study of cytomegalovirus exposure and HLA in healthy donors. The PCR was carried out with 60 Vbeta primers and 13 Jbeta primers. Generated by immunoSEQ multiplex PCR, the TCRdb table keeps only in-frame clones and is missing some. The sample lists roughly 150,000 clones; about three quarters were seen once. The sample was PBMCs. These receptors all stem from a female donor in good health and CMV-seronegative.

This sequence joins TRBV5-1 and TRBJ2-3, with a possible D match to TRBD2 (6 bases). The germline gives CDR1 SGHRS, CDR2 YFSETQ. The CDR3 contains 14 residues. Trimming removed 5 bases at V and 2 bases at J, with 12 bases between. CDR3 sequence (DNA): TGCGCCAGCAGTTCGGGAGCTCTCACAGATACGCAGTATTTT. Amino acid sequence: CASSSGALTDTQYF.

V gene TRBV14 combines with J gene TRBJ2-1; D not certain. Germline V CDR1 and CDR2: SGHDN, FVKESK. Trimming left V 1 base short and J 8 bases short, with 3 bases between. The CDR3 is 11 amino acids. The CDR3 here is CASSQGDEQFF. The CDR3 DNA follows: TGTGCCAGCAGCCAAGGCGATGAGCAGTTCTTC.

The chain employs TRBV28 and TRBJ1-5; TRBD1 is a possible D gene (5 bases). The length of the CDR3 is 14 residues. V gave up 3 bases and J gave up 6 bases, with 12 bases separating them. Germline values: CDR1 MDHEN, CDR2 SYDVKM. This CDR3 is CASSFERGPQPQHF. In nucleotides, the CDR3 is TGTGCCAGCAGTTTCGAAAGGGGTCCTCAGCCCCAGCATTTT.

CDR3 loop: CASSGGTGGEKLFF. CDR3 nucleotides: TGTGCCAGTAGTGGGGGGACAGGGGGCGAAAAACTGTTTTTT. The chain links TRBV19 to TRBJ1-4; TRBD1 matches 12 bases. Germline assignment: CDR1 LNHDA and CDR2 SQIVND (reference sequence). The CDR3 is made up of 14 amino acids. V shed 5 bases, J shed 8 bases, and the junction held 3 bases outside the gene matches. The full variable domain, rest sourced from reference TRBV19 and TRBJ1-4, is DGGITQSPKYLFRKEGQNVTLSCEQNLNHDAMYWYRQDPGQGLRLIYYSQIVNDFQKGDIAEGYSVSREKKESFPLTVTSAQKNPTAFYLCASSGGTGGEKLFFGSGTQLSVL.

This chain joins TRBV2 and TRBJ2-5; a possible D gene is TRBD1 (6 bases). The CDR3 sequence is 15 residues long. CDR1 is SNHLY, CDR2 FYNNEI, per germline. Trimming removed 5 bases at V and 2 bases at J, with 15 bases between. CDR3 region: CASSRRGTDQETQYF. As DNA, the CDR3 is TGTGCCAGCAGTCGAAGGGGGACGGATCAAGAGACCCAGTACTTC.

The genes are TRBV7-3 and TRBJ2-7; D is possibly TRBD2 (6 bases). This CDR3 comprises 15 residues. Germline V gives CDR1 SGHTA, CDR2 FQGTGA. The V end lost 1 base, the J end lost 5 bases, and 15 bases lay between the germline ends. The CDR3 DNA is TGTGCCAGCAGCTTAAGAGCCGGGGGAAGTAACGAGCAGTACTTC. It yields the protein CASSLRAGGSNEQYF. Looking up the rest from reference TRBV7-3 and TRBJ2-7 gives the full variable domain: GAGVSQTPSNKVTEKGKYVELRCDPISGHTALYWYRQSLGQGPEFLIYFQGTGAADDSGLPNDRFFAVRPEGSVSTLKIQRTERGDSAVYLCASSLRAGGSNEQYFGPGTRLTVT.

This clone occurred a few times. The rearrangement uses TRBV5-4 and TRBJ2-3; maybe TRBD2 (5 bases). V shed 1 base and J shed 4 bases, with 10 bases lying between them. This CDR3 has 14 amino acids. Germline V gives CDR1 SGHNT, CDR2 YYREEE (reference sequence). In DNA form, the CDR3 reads TGTGCCAGCAGCTTGTCCGGGATCGCAGATACGCAGTATTTT. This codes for CASSLSGIADTQYF.

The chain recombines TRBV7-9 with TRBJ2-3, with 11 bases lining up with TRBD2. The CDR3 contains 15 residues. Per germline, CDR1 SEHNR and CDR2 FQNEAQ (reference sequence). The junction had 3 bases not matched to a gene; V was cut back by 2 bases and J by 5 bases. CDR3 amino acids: CASSLTSGGGDTQYF. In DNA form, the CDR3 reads TGTGCCAGCAGCTTAACTAGCGGGGGAGGAGATACGCAGTATTTT.

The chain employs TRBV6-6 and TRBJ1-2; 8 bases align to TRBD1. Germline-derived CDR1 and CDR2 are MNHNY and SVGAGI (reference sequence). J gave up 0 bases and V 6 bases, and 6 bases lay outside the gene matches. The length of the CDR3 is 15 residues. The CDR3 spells CASREQGGTNYGYTF. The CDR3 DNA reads TGTGCCAGCAGAGAACAGGGGGGGACTAACTATGGCTACACCTTC.

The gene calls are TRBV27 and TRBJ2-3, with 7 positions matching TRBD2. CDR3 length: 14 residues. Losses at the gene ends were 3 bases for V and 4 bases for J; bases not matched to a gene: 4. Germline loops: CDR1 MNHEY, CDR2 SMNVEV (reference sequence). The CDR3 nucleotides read TGTGCCAGCAGTTTTCGGACTAGTGCAGATACGCAGTATTTT. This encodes CASSFRTSADTQYF.

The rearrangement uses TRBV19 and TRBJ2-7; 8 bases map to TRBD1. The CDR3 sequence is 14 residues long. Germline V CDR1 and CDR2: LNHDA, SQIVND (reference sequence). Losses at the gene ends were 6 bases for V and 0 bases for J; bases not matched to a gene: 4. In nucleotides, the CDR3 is TGTGCCAGTAGCGACAGGGGCCTCTCCTACGAGCAGTACTTC. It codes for CASSDRGLSYEQYF.

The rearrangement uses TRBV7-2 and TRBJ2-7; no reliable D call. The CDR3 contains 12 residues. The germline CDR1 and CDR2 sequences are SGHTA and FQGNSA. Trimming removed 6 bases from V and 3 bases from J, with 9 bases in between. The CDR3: CASSSNLYEQYF. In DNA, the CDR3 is TGTGCCAGCAGTTCTAACCTCTACGAGCAGTACTTC.

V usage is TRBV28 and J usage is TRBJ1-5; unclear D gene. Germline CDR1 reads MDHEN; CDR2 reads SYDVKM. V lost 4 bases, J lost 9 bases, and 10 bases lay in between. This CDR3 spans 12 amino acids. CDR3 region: CASSSTTSPQHF. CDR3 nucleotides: TGTGCCAGCAGTTCGACAACGTCGCCCCAGCATTTT.

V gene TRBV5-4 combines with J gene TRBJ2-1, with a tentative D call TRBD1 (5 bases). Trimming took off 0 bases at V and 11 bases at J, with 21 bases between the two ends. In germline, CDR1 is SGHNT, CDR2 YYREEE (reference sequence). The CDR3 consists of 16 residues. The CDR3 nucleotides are TGTGCCAGCAGCTTGGACGGCCTCACAGGAAAAATGAAGCAGTTCTTC. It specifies CASSLDGLTGKMKQFF.

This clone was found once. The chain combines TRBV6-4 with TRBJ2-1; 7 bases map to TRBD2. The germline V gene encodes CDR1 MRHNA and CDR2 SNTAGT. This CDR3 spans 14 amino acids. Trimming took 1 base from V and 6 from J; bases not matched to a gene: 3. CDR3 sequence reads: CASSDLREGNEQFF. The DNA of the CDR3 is TGTGCCAGCAGTGACTTGAGGGAGGGCAATGAGCAGTTCTTC.

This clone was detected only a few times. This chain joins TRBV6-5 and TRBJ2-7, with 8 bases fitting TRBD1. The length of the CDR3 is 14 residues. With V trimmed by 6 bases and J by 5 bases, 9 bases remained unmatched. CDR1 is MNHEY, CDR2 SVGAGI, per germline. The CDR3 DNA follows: TGTGCCAGCAGACTAAGGGCAGGGGGCAACGAGCAGTACTTC. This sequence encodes CASRLRAGGNEQYF.

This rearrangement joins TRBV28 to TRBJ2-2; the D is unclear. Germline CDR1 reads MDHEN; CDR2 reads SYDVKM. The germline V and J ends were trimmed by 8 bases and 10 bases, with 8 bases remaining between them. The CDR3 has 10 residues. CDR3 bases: TGTGCCAGCGGGCTCTTGGAGCTGTTTTTT. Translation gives CASGLLELFF. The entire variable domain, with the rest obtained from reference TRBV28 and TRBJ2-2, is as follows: DVKVTQSSRYLVKRTGEKVFLECVQDMDHENMFWYRQDPGLGLRLIYFSYDVKMKEKGDIPEGYSVSREKKERFSLILESASTNQTSMYLCASGLLELFFGEGSRLTVL.

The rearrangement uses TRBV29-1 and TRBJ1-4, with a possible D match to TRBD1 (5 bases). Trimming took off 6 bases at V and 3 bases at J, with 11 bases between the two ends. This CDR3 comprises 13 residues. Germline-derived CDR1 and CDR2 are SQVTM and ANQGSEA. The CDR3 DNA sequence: TGCAGCGTGCAAGACAGTGCTAATGAAAAACTGTTTTTT. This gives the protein CSVQDSANEKLFF.

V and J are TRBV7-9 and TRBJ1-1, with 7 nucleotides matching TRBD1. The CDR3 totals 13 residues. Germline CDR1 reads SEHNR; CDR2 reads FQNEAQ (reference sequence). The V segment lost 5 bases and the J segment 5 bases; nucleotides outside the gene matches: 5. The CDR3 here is CASSPTGRTEAFF. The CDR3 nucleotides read TGTGCCAGCAGCCCGACAGGGAGGACTGAAGCTTTCTTT. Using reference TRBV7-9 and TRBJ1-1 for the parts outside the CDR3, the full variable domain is DTGVSQNPRHKITKRGQNVTFRCDPISEHNRLYWYRQTLGQGPEFLTYFQNEAQLEKSRLLSDRFSAERPKGSFSTLEIQRTEQGDSAMYLCASSPTGRTEAFFGQGTRLTVV.

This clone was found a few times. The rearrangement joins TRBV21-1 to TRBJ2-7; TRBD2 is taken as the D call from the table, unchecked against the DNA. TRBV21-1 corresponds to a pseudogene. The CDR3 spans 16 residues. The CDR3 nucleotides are TGTGCCAGCGGGCGCATAAAACCAGGAGGGGTGGGCGAGCAGTACTTC. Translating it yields CASGRIKPGGVGEQYF.

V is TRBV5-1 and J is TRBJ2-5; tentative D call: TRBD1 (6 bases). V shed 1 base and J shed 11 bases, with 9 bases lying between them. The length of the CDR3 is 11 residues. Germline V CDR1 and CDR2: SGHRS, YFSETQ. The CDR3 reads CASSLSGEQYF. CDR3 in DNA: TGCGCCAGCAGCTTGTCAGGGGAGCAGTACTTC.

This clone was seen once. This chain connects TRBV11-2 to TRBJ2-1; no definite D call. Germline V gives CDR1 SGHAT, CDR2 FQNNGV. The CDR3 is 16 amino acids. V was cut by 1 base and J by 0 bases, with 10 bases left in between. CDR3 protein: CASSLGRLSSYNEQFF. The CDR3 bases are TGTGCCAGCAGCTTAGGGCGGTTAAGCTCCTACAATGAGCAGTTCTTC.

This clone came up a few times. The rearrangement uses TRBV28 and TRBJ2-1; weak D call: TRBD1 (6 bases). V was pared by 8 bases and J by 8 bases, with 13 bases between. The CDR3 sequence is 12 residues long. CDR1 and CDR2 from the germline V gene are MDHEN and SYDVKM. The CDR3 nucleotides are TGTGCCAGCTTCAGCAGGGGCGATGAGCAGTTCTTC. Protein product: CASFSRGDEQFF.

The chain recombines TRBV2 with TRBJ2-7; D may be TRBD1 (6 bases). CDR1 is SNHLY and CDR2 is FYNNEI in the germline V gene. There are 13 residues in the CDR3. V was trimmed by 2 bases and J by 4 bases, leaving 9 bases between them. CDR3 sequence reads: CASSELGTYEQYF. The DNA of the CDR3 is TGTGCCAGCAGTGAACTGGGGACATACGAGCAGTACTTC. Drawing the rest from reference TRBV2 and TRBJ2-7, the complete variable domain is EPEVTQTPSHQVTQMGQEVILRCVPISNHLYFYWYRQILGQKVEFLVSFYNNEISEKSEIFDDQFSVERPDGSNFTLKIRSTKLEDSAMYFCASSELGTYEQYFGPGTRLTVT.

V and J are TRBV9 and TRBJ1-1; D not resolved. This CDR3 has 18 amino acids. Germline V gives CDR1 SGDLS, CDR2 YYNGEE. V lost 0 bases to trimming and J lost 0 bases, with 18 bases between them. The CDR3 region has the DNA TGTGCCAGCAGCGTAGTAGGTGTGGAGAGTCCAATGAACACTGAAGCTTTCTTT. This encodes CASSVVGVESPMNTEAFF.

This CDR3 is CASSIGQNTEAFF. CDR3 bases: TGTGCCAGCAGTATAGGACAGAACACTGAAGCTTTCTTT. V is TRBV6-6 and J is TRBJ1-1; D might be TRBD1 (5 bases). Germline-derived CDR1 and CDR2 are MNHNY and SVGAGI (reference sequence). The V end lost 5 bases, the J end lost 1 base, and 8 bases lay between the germline ends. The CDR3 extends over 13 amino acids.

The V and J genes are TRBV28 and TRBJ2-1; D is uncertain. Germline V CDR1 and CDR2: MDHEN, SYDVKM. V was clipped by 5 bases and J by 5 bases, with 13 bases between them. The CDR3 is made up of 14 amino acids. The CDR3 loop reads CASSPDTPNNEQFF. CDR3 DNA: TGTGCCAGCAGTCCCGACACACCAAACAATGAGCAGTTCTTC.

The chain's CDR3 is CASSPSGVNYGYTF. The CDR3 nucleotides are TGTGCCAGCTCACCATCAGGGGTTAACTATGGCTACACCTTC. The chain is built from TRBV18 and TRBJ1-2, with D possibly being TRBD1 (6 bases). Trimming stripped 2 bases from V and 1 base from J, with 8 bases between. Germline CDR1 reads KGHSH; CDR2 reads LQKENI. The CDR3 covers 14 residues.